What follows are 24 T cell receptor beta chains derived from one specimen sequenced in a study of blood T cell repertoires in COVID-19 (dated by TCRdb to 2019 to 2021). The library was produced with the immunoSEQ multiplex PCR assay. TCRdb mirrors the immuneACCESS table, restricted to in-frame sequences. Some clones are absent from its copies; in checked studies, under half trace to an unresolved V gene, and the reason for the others is unknown. A total of around 200,000 clones appear in this sample, roughly 83% of them only once. The leading ten clones occupy roughly 3.2% of the sample. The sequencing sample was made of PBMCs or T cells enriched from blood (not recorded which). These receptors all stem from a woman under 40 who had recovered from COVID-19.

The table lists this clone with a few counts. The chain couples TRBV28 to TRBJ1-4, with D possibly TRBD1 on 5 matching bases. V shed 3 bases and J shed 11 bases, with 10 bases lying between them. Germline V gene sequence: CDR1 MDHEN, CDR2 SYDVKM. The CDR3 extends over 12 amino acids. CDR3 sequence (DNA): TGTGCCAGCAGTTTGGAGGGGTTTAAACTGTTTTTT. Its translation: CASSLEGFKLFF.

The count of this clone is one. The V call is TRBV19, the J call TRBJ2-1; 10 nucleotides agree with TRBD2. V gave up 5 bases and J gave up 14 bases; unmatched junction bases: 18. The germline V gene has CDR1 LNHDA and CDR2 SQIVND (reference sequence). The CDR3 runs to 16 residues. The CDR3 DNA reads as TGTGCCAGTAGTGTTCTAGCGGGGGATTTTGGTTATGGGGAGTTCTTC. Translated, it gives CASSVLAGDFGYGEFF.

Written as DNA, the CDR3 is TGTGCCAGCAGCCGTCCCGGGACAGGGGTCGGTTCACCCCTCCACTTT. Translated, it gives CASSRPGTGVGSPLHF. This chain connects TRBV3-1 (or the pseudogene TRBV3-2) to TRBJ1-6, with TRBD1 matching over 10 bases. With 4 bases clipped from V and 9 bases from J, the junction kept 9 bases outside the gene matches. Germline CDR1 is LGHDT and CDR2 is YNNKEL (reference sequence). The CDR3 extends over 16 amino acids.

DNA for the CDR3: TGTGCCAGCAGCCCAGCGGGGGGCTCATACAATGAGCAGTTCTTC. Its protein is CASSPAGGSYNEQFF. The chain uses TRBV6-4 and TRBJ2-1, with 9 bases that match TRBD2. The CDR3 extends over 15 amino acids. V shed 6 bases, J shed 4 bases, and the junction held 7 bases outside the gene matches. Germline V gene sequence: CDR1 MRHNA, CDR2 SNTAGT.

The genes are TRBV10-2 and TRBJ1-4, with D possibly being TRBD1 (6 bases). V was shortened by 4 bases and J by 4 bases, with 10 bases between the two germline ends. The CDR3 runs to 14 residues. The germline gives CDR1 WSHSY, CDR2 SAAADI. This CDR3 reads CASSGGQINEKLFF. In DNA form, the CDR3 reads TGCGCCAGCAGTGGTGGACAGATTAATGAAAAACTGTTTTTT.

This clone was seen only a few times. The genes are TRBV6-5 and TRBJ2-7, with TRBD1 matching over 10 bases. Germline V CDR1 and CDR2: MNHEY, SVGAGI. This CDR3 contains 14 residues. The V gene end was trimmed by 7 bases and the J gene end by 4 bases; junction bases not matched to a gene: 7. The CDR3 DNA follows: TGTGCCAGCAAAAGCCGGGACAGGGGTTACGAGCAGTACTTC. Protein product: CASKSRDRGYEQYF.

This clone was counted once. The chain uses TRBV29-1 and TRBJ1-3, with a tentative D call TRBD1 (6 bases). The CDR3 covers 14 residues. V was shortened by 7 bases and J by 4 bases, with 17 bases between the two germline ends. CDR1 is SQVTM, CDR2 ANQGSEA, per germline. The CDR3, as DNA: TGCAGCGCCCTCAAGGGGGAAAGCGGAAACACCATATATTTT. It is translated as CSALKGESGNTIYF.

The rearrangement links TRBV19 to TRBJ1-1; D might be TRBD1 (6 bases). The ends were cut back, 6 bases at V and 5 bases at J, with 13 bases in the middle. The V gene's germline CDR1 is LNHDA and CDR2 SQIVND (reference sequence). The CDR3 length is 13 residues. The CDR3 DNA is TGTGCCAGTAGAGGGGTCCAGGGGACTGAAGCTTTCTTT. Its protein product is CASRGVQGTEAFF.

The rearrangement joins TRBV30 to TRBJ2-1; D may be TRBD2 (5 bases). Germline loops: CDR1 GTSNPN, CDR2 SVGIG (reference sequence). This CDR3 has 12 residues. Trimming stripped 5 bases from V and 9 bases from J, with 14 bases between. CDR3 bases: TGTGCCTGGTCCGGGAAGGGCCGTGAGCAGTTCTTC. The encoded protein is CAWSGKGREQFF.

This clone has a single count. The chain employs TRBV15 and TRBJ2-3, with 11 bases matching TRBD2. V dropped 2 bases and J dropped 5; count of bases not matched to a gene: 0. Per germline, CDR1 LNHNV and CDR2 YYDKDF (reference sequence). This CDR3 has 14 residues. The CDR3 spells CATSRLAGGDTQYF. The DNA for the CDR3 is TGTGCCACCAGCAGACTAGCGGGAGGAGATACGCAGTATTTT. The complete variable domain, with remaining parts taken from reference TRBV15 and TRBJ2-3, reads DAMVIQNPRYQVTQFGKPVTLSCSQTLNHNVMYWYQQKSSQAPKLLFHYYDKDFNNEADTPDNFQSRRPNTSFCFLDIRSPGLGDTAMYLCATSRLAGGDTQYFGPGTRLTVL.

This chain connects TRBV25-1 to TRBJ1-2; 7 bases match TRBD1. The V and J ends lost 0 bases and 2 bases, in that order; junction bases with no gene match: 6. Germline CDR1 reads MGHDK; CDR2 reads SYGVNS. The CDR3 loop spans 16 amino acids. Written as DNA, the CDR3 is TGTGCCAGCAGTGAATATATGTTAGGGGGCAACTATGGCTACACCTTC. Encoded protein: CASSEYMLGGNYGYTF.

V gene TRBV5-4 combines with J gene TRBJ1-4; perhaps TRBD1 as D (6 bases). Germline-derived CDR1 and CDR2 are SGHNT and YYREEE (reference sequence). The CDR3 runs to 15 residues. Trimming left V 1 base short and J 6 bases short, with 13 bases between. DNA for the CDR3: TGTGCCAGCAGCTTGTTATCAGGGGCTGATGAAAAACTGTTTTTT. Residues: CASSLLSGADEKLFF.

This clone was seen more than once but under ten times. V usage is TRBV19 and J usage is TRBJ2-2, with TRBD2 identical over 9 bases. In germline, CDR1 is LNHDA, CDR2 SQIVND (reference sequence). This CDR3 has 17 residues. The trim removed 7 bases at V and 3 bases at J, leaving 12 bases unmatched. The CDR3 DNA reads TGTGCCAGTATCCCTCGGGCGGGAGGGCCGGACACCGGGGAGCTGTTTTTT. The encoded protein is CASIPRAGGPDTGELFF. Complete variable domain (other parts from reference TRBV19 and TRBJ2-2): DGGITQSPKYLFRKEGQNVTLSCEQNLNHDAMYWYRQDPGQGLRLIYYSQIVNDFQKGDIAEGYSVSREKKESFPLTVTSAQKNPTAFYLCASIPRAGGPDTGELFFGEGSRLTVL.

The chain couples TRBV24-1 to TRBJ2-1; TRBD2 matches 7 bases. J was trimmed by 15 bases and V by 4 bases; bases with no gene match: 8. Per the germline V gene, CDR1 is KGHDR and CDR2 is SFDVKD. This CDR3 is built from 12 residues. Here the CDR3 DNA reads TGTGCCACCAGTGACCCTCTAGCGGCGACGTTCTTC. Protein sequence: CATSDPLAATFF.

V is TRBV5-1 and J is TRBJ2-5, with TRBD2 matching over 11 bases. The CDR3 consists of 15 residues. The germline CDR1 and CDR2 sequences are SGHRS and YFSETQ. With 4 bases clipped from V and 2 bases from J, the junction kept 4 bases outside the gene matches. This CDR3 is CASSRSGGEQETQYF. Written as DNA, the CDR3 is TGCGCCAGCAGCCGTAGCGGGGGGGAACAAGAGACCCAGTACTTC.

This rearrangement joins TRBV5-1 to TRBJ1-5, with a weak D call TRBD1 (6 bases). Germline V gene lookup returns CDR1 SGHRS and CDR2 YFSETQ. V dropped 4 bases and J dropped 4 bases, with 12 bases sitting between them. The CDR3 length is 14 residues. In DNA, the CDR3 is TGCGCCAGCAGCACGGGACAACCGAATCAGCCCCAGCATTTT. It yields the protein CASSTGQPNQPQHF.

The chain employs TRBV24-1 and TRBJ2-3; TRBD2 matches at 10 bases. This CDR3 region has 12 residues. CDR1 and CDR2 (germline): KGHDR, SFDVKD. The V and J ends lost 9 bases and 7 bases, in that order; junction bases with no gene match: 3. In DNA, the CDR3 is TGTGCCACCGCACTAGCGGGGAATACGCAGTATTTT. Amino acid sequence: CATALAGNTQYF.

This chain connects TRBV15 to TRBJ1-2, with a possible D match to TRBD1 (6 bases). This CDR3 comprises 15 residues. Per the germline V gene, CDR1 is LNHNV and CDR2 is YYDKDF (reference sequence). The ends were cut back, 5 bases at V and 5 bases at J, with 18 bases in the middle. The CDR3 DNA is TGTGCCACCAGCCCAGGGGAGCGGTCCGGTTATGGCTACACCTTC. It yields the protein CATSPGERSGYGYTF.

The chain joins TRBV30 to TRBJ2-3; the match to TRBD2 covers 9 bases. This CDR3 spans 15 amino acids. Germline values: CDR1 GTSNPN, CDR2 SVGIG (reference sequence). J lost 4 bases, V lost 0 bases, and 5 bases had no gene match. The CDR3 nucleotides are TGTGCCTGGAGTGTTGGGGCGGGAGGGTCAGATACGCAGTATTTT. It specifies CAWSVGAGGSDTQYF. Full variable domain (outside the CDR3, taken from reference TRBV30 and TRBJ2-3): SQTIHQWPATLVQPVGSPLSLECTVEGTSNPNLYWYRQAAGRGLQLLFYSVGIGQISSEVPQNLSASRPQDRQFILSSKKLLLSDSGFYLCAWSVGAGGSDTQYFGPGTRLTVL.

V usage is TRBV5-6 and J usage is TRBJ1-4; a weak D match, TRBD1 (5 bases). Germline values: CDR1 SGHDT, CDR2 YYEEEE. The CDR3 totals 15 residues. V was clipped by 4 bases and J by 8 bases, with 18 bases between them. CDR3 sequence reads: CASSPDGGLGEKLFF. The CDR3 DNA reads as TGTGCCAGCAGCCCGGACGGGGGACTTGGGGAAAAACTGTTTTTT.

The chain employs TRBV6-5 and TRBJ1-1, with a weak D call TRBD1 (6 bases). The CDR3 sequence is 13 residues long. Trimming left V 8 bases short and J 5 bases short, with 15 bases between. Germline V gene lookup returns CDR1 MNHEY and CDR2 SVGAGI. CDR3 coding DNA: TGTGCCAGCGGGGAGCAGGGGCGTACTGAAGCTTTCTTT. It is translated as CASGEQGRTEAFF.

This clone was seen only a few times. V and J are TRBV10-3 and TRBJ1-3, with D possibly TRBD1 on 5 matching bases. CDR3 length: 15 residues. With 4 bases removed from V and 4 bases from J, the gap between germline ends came to 14 bases. From germline, CDR1 is ENHRY and CDR2 SYGVKD. The CDR3 coding sequence is TGTGCCATCAGTGGGTATGGGACTCTAGGAAACACCATATATTTT. The encoded protein is CAISGYGTLGNTIYF.

The chain recombines TRBV7-3 with TRBJ2-3, with D hard to call. The V end was cut by 2 bases, the J end by 5 bases, with 17 bases between. The germline CDR1 and CDR2 sequences are SGHTA and FQGTGA. The CDR3 covers 16 residues. The CDR3 spells CASSLDAGIIGDTQYF. Here the CDR3 DNA reads TGTGCCAGCAGCTTAGACGCAGGAATTATCGGAGATACGCAGTATTTT.

The chain joins TRBV6-2 or TRBV6-3 to TRBJ2-7; TRBD1 is a possible D gene (6 bases). This CDR3 comprises 16 residues. Germline CDR1 and CDR2: MNHEY and SVGEGT. Trimming cost V 0 bases and J 2 bases, with 14 bases left between them. The DNA for the CDR3 is TGTGCCAGCAGTTACTCGCCTAGGGACACCGCCTACGAGCAGTACTTC. Its protein product is CASSYSPRDTAYEQYF.